The 15 T cell receptor beta chains below come from one sample, sequenced in a study of CD8 T cells in ankylosing spondylitis (TCRdb year 2017). The paper as a whole reports these results and caveats: Blood from ankylosing spondylitis patients appeared to be characterized by a TCR beta motif composed of about eight highly homologous amino acid variants.

Receptors were amplified or captured by 5' RACE. TCRdb shows the sequencer as Illumina HiSeq 2500. TCRdb trimmed public reads at Q25 via fastp, called clones via MiXCR and kept in-frame beta chains. Every entry covers one CDR3 protein and lists the most common genes and DNA from its rows. Present in this sample are a few hundred thousand distinct CDR3 sequences, 5.5% to 7.5% of which were seen just once. 11% to 15% of the sample goes to the ten largest clones. For these receptors, no antigen is known. Sample: blood, either unsorted or a sorted T cell fraction (not recorded which). Every receptor here comes from a male donor with ankylosing spondylitis.

This clonotype came up many times. The rearrangement joins TRBV7-2 to TRBJ1-3; D call uncertain. CDR1 SGHTA and CDR2 FQGNSA come from the germline V gene. The ends were cut back, 8 bases at V and 0 bases at J, with 17 bases in the middle. This CDR3 is built from 16 residues. CDR3 residues: CASLRLGASSGNTIYF. The CDR3, as DNA: TGTGCCAGCCTCCGATTGGGCGCCAGCTCTGGAAACACCATATATTTT.

This clonotype has ten or more counts. The chain links TRBV7-9 to TRBJ2-7; 7 nucleotides agree with TRBD1. The CDR3 totals 12 residues. V was clipped by 6 bases and J by 12 bases; unmatched bases: 11. Germline V gene sequence: CDR1 SEHNR, CDR2 FQNEAQ (reference sequence). The CDR3 nucleotides read TGTGCCAGCAGTAAGACAGGGATTAACCGGTACTTC. Protein sequence: CASSKTGINRYF.

Points on this clonotype: A much larger clone is a single base away; this may be a read error. This sequence joins TRBV6-1 and TRBJ2-1; 7 positions agree with TRBD2. The CDR3 is 16 amino acids. Germline lookup yields CDR1 MNHNS and CDR2 SASEGT. CDR3 sequence (DNA): TGTGCCAGCAGCCCCCTCCGGGGAGGGGAGTTCAATGAGCAGATCTTC. The encoded protein is CASSPLRGGEFNEQIF.

V and J are TRBV5-1 and TRBJ2-7; 15 nucleotides line up with TRBD2. With 4 bases clipped from V and 4 bases from J, the junction kept 12 bases outside the gene matches. Germline V lookup: CDR1 SGHRS, CDR2 YFSETQ. This CDR3 comprises 18 residues. The CDR3 sequence is CASSPRTSGRANPYEQYF. CDR3 nucleotide sequence: TGCGCCAGCAGCCCACGGACTAGCGGGAGGGCCAATCCTTACGAGCAGTACTTC.

The V and J genes are TRBV18 and TRBJ1-1; D gene uncertain. Germline V gene data show CDR1 as KGHSH and CDR2 as LQKENI. There are 13 residues in the CDR3. V lost 0 bases, J lost 4 bases, and 6 bases lay in between. The chain's CDR3 is CASSPPTFTEAFF. The DNA for the CDR3 is TGTGCCAGCTCACCACCGACGTTCACTGAAGCTTTCTTT.

This clonotype was detected ten times or more. The chain carries TRBV12-3 or TRBV12-4 and TRBJ1-2; 8 bases fit TRBD1. Trimming cost V 7 bases and J 8 bases; bases outside gene matches: 6. The CDR3 is 12 amino acids. This chain's CDR3 is CASKTGARGYTF. Here the CDR3 DNA reads TGTGCCAGCAAGACAGGGGCACGAGGCTACACCTTC.

Ten or more counts support this clonotype. The J gene is TRBJ2-2, the V gene TRBV29-1; TRBD2 might be the D (5 bases). There are 13 residues in the CDR3. Germline loops: CDR1 SQVTM, CDR2 ANQGSEA. Trimming took off 4 bases at V and 6 bases at J, with 12 bases between the two ends. CDR3 coding DNA: TGCAGCGTTGGCACTAGAAAGGCCGGGGAGCTGTTTTTT. It yields the protein CSVGTRKAGELFF.

This clonotype came up a few times. The J gene is TRBJ2-7, the V gene TRBV29-1; TRBD2 is a possible D gene (5 bases). V was clipped by 1 base and J by 3 bases, with 10 bases between them. Germline V gene sequence: CDR1 SQVTM, CDR2 ANQGSEA. The CDR3 loop spans 13 amino acids. In DNA form, the CDR3 reads TGCAGCGTTGAAGGGGGAGAGCTCTACGAGCAGTACTTC. It yields the protein CSVEGGELYEQYF.

The J gene is TRBJ2-1, the V gene TRBV27; weak D call: TRBD2 (5 bases). The CDR3 sequence is 15 residues long. From germline, CDR1 is MNHEY and CDR2 SMNVEV (reference sequence). Trimming stripped 5 bases from V and 0 bases from J, with 11 bases between. The CDR3 DNA sequence: TGTGCCAGCAGTCGGACCGGGAACTCCTACAATGAGCAGTTCTTC. Its protein product is CASSRTGNSYNEQFF.

This clonotype was seen more than once but under ten times. The chain couples TRBV20-1 to TRBJ1-6, with D tentatively TRBD1 (5 bases). The V end was cut by 3 bases, the J end by 7 bases, with 13 bases between. CDR3 length equals 14 residues. Germline CDR1 DFQATT, CDR2 SNEGSKA (reference sequence). The DNA of the CDR3 is TGCAGTGCTAGTTGGGGTAGGGGAAATTCACCCCTCCACTTT. Encoded protein: CSASWGRGNSPLHF.

This clonotype was counted ten times or more. The chain joins TRBV20-1 to TRBJ2-7, with D perhaps matching TRBD2 (6 bases). Trimming shortened V by 0 bases and J by 3 bases, and 15 bases separated the two germline ends. Germline CDR1 and CDR2: DFQATT and SNEGSKA (reference sequence). CDR3 length equals 15 residues. DNA of the CDR3: TGCAGTGCTAGAGAAAGTGGGAGGCCCCTCTACGAGCAGTACTTC. This encodes CSARESGRPLYEQYF.

This clonotype was picked up a small number of times. The rearrangement uses TRBV4-3 and TRBJ1-1; D unclear. This CDR3 is 10 amino acids long. V was shortened by 3 bases and J by 11 bases, with 7 bases between the two germline ends. In germline, CDR1 is LGHNA, CDR2 YSLEER. The CDR3: CASSHGGAFF. The DNA of the CDR3 is TGCGCCAGCAGCCATGGTGGGGCTTTCTTT.

This clonotype was observed a few times. The chain has TRBV3-1 and TRBJ2-5, with TRBD2 matching 9 bases. V trimming: 0 bases; J trimming: 1 base; junction bases outside the gene matches: 6. CDR3 size: 17 residues. Germline V gene lookup returns CDR1 LGHDT and CDR2 YNNKEL (reference sequence). The CDR3 bases are TGTGCCAGCAGCCAAGATGTCGGTAGCGGGAGCCAAGAGACCCAGTACTTC. Translating gives CASSQDVGSGSQETQYF.

This clonotype was detected many times. The J gene is TRBJ2-2, the V gene TRBV29-1; unclear D gene. From germline, CDR1 is SQVTM and CDR2 ANQGSEA. V was clipped by 4 bases and J by 3 bases, with 9 bases between them. The CDR3 contains 13 residues. The CDR3 DNA follows: TGCAGCGTTGTTCGCAGAGACACCGGGGAGCTGTTTTTT. It codes for CSVVRRDTGELFF.

This clonotype occurred many times. This chain joins TRBV12-2 and TRBJ2-3; the table's D call TRBD1 went unverified against the DNA. TRBV12-2 is a recognized pseudogene. This CDR3 comprises 13 residues. Here the CDR3 reads CASRPGTGDTQYF. Written as DNA, the CDR3 is TGTGCAAGTCGCCCAGGGACCGGGGATACGCAGTATTTT.